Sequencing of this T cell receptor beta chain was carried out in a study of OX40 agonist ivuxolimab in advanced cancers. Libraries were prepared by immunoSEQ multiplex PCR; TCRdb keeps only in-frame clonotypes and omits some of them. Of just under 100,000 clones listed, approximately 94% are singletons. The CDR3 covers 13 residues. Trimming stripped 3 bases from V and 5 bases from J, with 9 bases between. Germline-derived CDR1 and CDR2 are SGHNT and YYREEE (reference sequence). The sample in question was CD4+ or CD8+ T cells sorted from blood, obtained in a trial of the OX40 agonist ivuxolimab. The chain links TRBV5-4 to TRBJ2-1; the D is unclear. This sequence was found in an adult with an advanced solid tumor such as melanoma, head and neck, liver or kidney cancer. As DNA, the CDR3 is TGTGCCAGCAGCTCCCTGGTTGACAATGAGCAGTTCTTC. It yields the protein CASSSLVDNEQFF.